Below, 11 T cell receptor beta chains from the same sample are listed, as sequenced in a study of shared clonotypes between healthy human individuals. Data came from immunoSEQ multiplex PCR; TCRdb stores just in-frame clones and leaves some out. The repertoire consists of about 2,100,000 clones, with under 95% occurring once and the leading ten covering more than 1.5%. Terminally differentiated effector memory CD45RA+ cells were excluded from the naive CD8 cells, which were CD45RO-negative and positively selected for CCR7. The sequenced material came from naive CD8+ T cells from PBMCs. The receptor set was obtained from a man younger than 35 in good health. Some clones in this sample may be carry-over from other donors' samples.

Remarks on this clone: The same CDR3 also results from other DNA sequences found in this sample. The rearrangement uses TRBV28 and TRBJ2-1; the match to TRBD2 covers 11 bases. CDR1 and CDR2 from the germline V gene are MDHEN and SYDVKM. Trimming cost V 5 bases and J 5 bases; bases outside gene matches: 2. The CDR3 is 14 residues long. This CDR3 is CASSGTSGNNEQFF. The CDR3 bases are TGTGCCAGCAGTGGGACTAGCGGAAACAATGAGCAGTTCTTC.

This chain uses TRBV7-9 with TRBJ1-2; D uncertain. CDR3 length equals 14 residues. Per germline, CDR1 SEHNR and CDR2 FQNEAQ (reference sequence). The V end lost 5 bases, the J end lost 6 bases, and 16 bases lay between the germline ends. The chain's CDR3 is CASSPGQPSDGYTF. CDR3 sequence (DNA): TGTGCCAGCAGCCCCGGGCAGCCCTCGGATGGCTACACCTTC.

The chain uses TRBV10-3 and TRBJ2-2; the D gene is possibly TRBD2 (6 bases). From germline, CDR1 is ENHRY and CDR2 SYGVKD. The CDR3 runs 15 residues. V was shortened by 3 bases and J by 1 base, with 9 bases between the two germline ends. Here the CDR3 DNA reads TGTGCCATCAGTGAAGGGCGGGAGAACACCGGGGAGCTGTTTTTT. This gives the protein CAISEGRENTGELFF.

Regarding this clone: In the same sample, other DNA sequences code for this CDR3. This rearrangement joins TRBV27 to TRBJ1-1; D uncertain. The CDR3 totals 14 residues. In germline, CDR1 is MNHEY, CDR2 SMNVEV (reference sequence). V was trimmed by 9 bases and J by 0 bases, leaving 14 bases between them. The CDR3 region is CASRSREMNTEAFF. DNA of the CDR3: TGTGCCAGTCGGTCGAGGGAGATGAACACTGAAGCTTTCTTT.

The chain couples TRBV2 to TRBJ2-7; TRBD1 is a possible D gene (5 bases). The CDR3 loop spans 14 amino acids. V lost 3 bases, J lost 3 bases, and 12 bases lay in between. CDR1 and CDR2 (germline): SNHLY, FYNNEI. CDR3 sequence: CASSDQGKNYEQYF. The CDR3 nucleotides read TGTGCCAGCAGTGATCAGGGAAAAAACTACGAGCAGTACTTC.

The chain combines TRBV19 with TRBJ2-2, with unresolved D. The CDR3 is made up of 17 amino acids. In germline, CDR1 is LNHDA, CDR2 SQIVND (reference sequence). V was clipped by 5 bases and J by 0 bases, with 16 bases between them. The CDR3 reads CASSSSPRSANTGELFF. For the CDR3, the DNA is TGTGCCAGTAGTTCCTCCCCCAGGTCAGCGAACACCGGGGAGCTGTTTTTT. Drawing the rest from reference TRBV19 and TRBJ2-2, the complete variable domain is DGGITQSPKYLFRKEGQNVTLSCEQNLNHDAMYWYRQDPGQGLRLIYYSQIVNDFQKGDIAEGYSVSREKKESFPLTVTSAQKNPTAFYLCASSSSPRSANTGELFFGEGSRLTVL.

This chain uses TRBV27 with TRBJ1-4; weak D call: TRBD1 (6 bases). The germline V gene has CDR1 MNHEY and CDR2 SMNVEV (reference sequence). Trimming cost V 2 bases and J 4 bases, with 14 bases left between them. This CDR3 has 16 residues. This CDR3 reads CASSLVRGTLNEKLFF. Here the CDR3 DNA reads TGTGCCAGCAGTTTAGTCAGGGGCACCCTTAATGAAAAACTGTTTTTT.

V is TRBV28 and J is TRBJ2-7, with 9 bases identical to TRBD1. CDR3 length equals 16 residues. V lost 5 bases and J lost 0; bases outside the gene matches: 8. Germline V CDR1 and CDR2: MDHEN, SYDVKM. Here the CDR3 DNA reads TGTGCCAGCAGTCCAAGGACAGGGGTTGCCTCCTACGAGCAGTACTTC. Protein product: CASSPRTGVASYEQYF.

The J gene is TRBJ1-2, the V gene TRBV29-1; the match to TRBD1 covers 7 bases. The germline CDR1 and CDR2 sequences are SQVTM and ANQGSEA. The CDR3 has 13 residues. V trimming: 7 bases; J trimming: 4 bases; junction bases outside the gene matches: 9. CDR3 in amino acids: CSAGTGTAYGYTF. In nucleotides, the CDR3 is TGCAGCGCCGGGACCGGGACAGCCTATGGCTACACCTTC. Using reference TRBV29-1 and TRBJ1-2 for the parts outside the CDR3, the full variable domain is SAVISQKPSRDICQRGTSLTIQCQVDSQVTMMFWYRQQPGQSLTLIATANQGSEATYESGFVIDKFPISRPNLTFSTLTVSNMSPEDSSIYLCSAGTGTAYGYTFGSGTRLTVV.

This chain connects TRBV27 to TRBJ1-2; D is perhaps TRBD1 (5 bases). Germline CDR1 is MNHEY and CDR2 is SMNVEV (reference sequence). This CDR3 contains 14 residues. The ends were cut back, 7 bases at V and 0 bases at J, with 12 bases in the middle. This CDR3 is CASTTQETNYGYTF. In DNA form, the CDR3 reads TGTGCCAGCACTACACAGGAGACTAACTATGGCTACACCTTC.

A remark on this clone: This CDR3 is also generated by other DNA sequences in the sample. The chain couples TRBV27 to TRBJ1-5, with D perhaps TRBD1 (6 bases). V dropped 5 bases and J dropped 1 base, with 12 bases sitting between them. Germline V gene sequence: CDR1 MNHEY, CDR2 SMNVEV (reference sequence). CDR3 length: 15 amino acids. For the CDR3, the DNA is TGTGCCAGCAGTCTAAGGGGGGGGAGCAATCAGCCCCAGCATTTT. It yields the protein CASSLRGGSNQPQHF.